These 13 T cell receptor beta chains were sequenced from one sample in a study of monozygotic twins with inflammatory bowel disease. TCRdb re-called the 5' RACE reads, yielding one record per CDR3 amino acid sequence without DNA. This sample contains approximately 330,000 distinct CDR3 sequences. The specimen was blood. Every receptor here comes from a human donor with ulcerative colitis or Crohn's disease, or a healthy co-twin of an affected twin (not recorded which).

The chain combines TRBV12-3 or TRBV12-4 with TRBJ2-4. The CDR3 consists of 13 residues. The CDR3 reads CASRGSGKNIQYF.

The chain combines TRBV3-1 with TRBJ2-5; no DNA is available, so the TRBD2 call from TCRdb remains unchecked. The CDR3 length is 16 residues. The germline CDR1 and CDR2 sequences are LGHDT and YNNKEL (reference sequence). The CDR3 loop is CASSQGGSGVQETQYF.

The chain recombines TRBV5-1 with TRBJ2-1; TCRdb lists TRBD2, though no DNA is available to test this call. Germline V gene sequence: CDR1 SGHRS, CDR2 YFSETQ. CDR3 length: 16 residues. The CDR3 sequence: CASSLPSGTFNNEQFF.

This chain links TRBV23-1 with TRBJ1-5. TRBV23-1 is an open reading frame, and its role is uncertain. This CDR3 is built from 16 residues. The CDR3 is CASSQSISGGDQPQHF.

CDR3 protein: CAWSVNWGGNQPQHF. The V gene is TRBV30, the J gene TRBJ1-5; the TCRdb call, TRBD1, lacks DNA for checking. The CDR3 length is 15 residues. Germline lookup yields CDR1 GTSNPN and CDR2 SVGIG (reference sequence).

V is TRBV5-1 and J is TRBJ2-7. There are 11 residues in the CDR3. The V gene's germline CDR1 is SGHRS and CDR2 YFSETQ. The CDR3 is CASSLYDEQYF.

V is TRBV20-1 and J is TRBJ1-1. The CDR3 is made up of 13 amino acids. The germline CDR1 and CDR2 sequences are DFQATT and SNEGSKA (reference sequence). CDR3 loop: CSARVLIGTEAFF.

V gene TRBV4-2 combines with J gene TRBJ2-7; TCRdb names TRBD2, which stays unverified in the absence of DNA. Germline values: CDR1 LGHNA, CDR2 YNFKEQ. This CDR3 spans 16 amino acids. CDR3 region: CASSQDPIGRRYEQYF.

The gene calls are TRBV20-1 and TRBJ2-1; TCRdb's D gene call, TRBD2, goes unchecked for lack of DNA. Germline V gives CDR1 DFQATT, CDR2 SNEGSKA (reference sequence). This CDR3 region has 14 residues. CDR3 protein: CSAGTSGGGPEQFF.

This rearrangement joins TRBV2 to TRBJ2-5. CDR1 and CDR2 from the germline V gene are SNHLY and FYNNEI. The CDR3 is 12 residues long. CDR3 residues: CASSTPQETQYF.

The V call is TRBV5-1, the J call TRBJ2-5. This CDR3 contains 14 residues. Germline CDR1 and CDR2: SGHRS and YFSETQ. CDR3 amino acids: CASSQDGRQETQYF.

The V call is TRBV30, the J call TRBJ2-2; TCRdb's assignment of TRBD1 cannot be checked, as there is no DNA. The CDR3 covers 18 residues. Germline CDR1 and CDR2: GTSNPN and SVGIG (reference sequence). The CDR3 protein is CAWSAPRASLLNTGELFF.

The chain couples TRBV5-1 to TRBJ2-7. This CDR3 region has 14 residues. Germline V gene sequence: CDR1 SGHRS, CDR2 YFSETQ. This CDR3 reads CASSLVPAIYEQYF. The full variable domain, with the rest looked up from reference TRBV5-1 and TRBJ2-7, is KAGVTQTPRYLIKTRGQQVTLSCSPISGHRSVSWYQQTPGQGLQFLFEYFSETQRNKGNFPGRFSGRQFSNSRSEMNVSTLELGDSALYLCASSLVPAIYEQYFGPGTRLTVT.